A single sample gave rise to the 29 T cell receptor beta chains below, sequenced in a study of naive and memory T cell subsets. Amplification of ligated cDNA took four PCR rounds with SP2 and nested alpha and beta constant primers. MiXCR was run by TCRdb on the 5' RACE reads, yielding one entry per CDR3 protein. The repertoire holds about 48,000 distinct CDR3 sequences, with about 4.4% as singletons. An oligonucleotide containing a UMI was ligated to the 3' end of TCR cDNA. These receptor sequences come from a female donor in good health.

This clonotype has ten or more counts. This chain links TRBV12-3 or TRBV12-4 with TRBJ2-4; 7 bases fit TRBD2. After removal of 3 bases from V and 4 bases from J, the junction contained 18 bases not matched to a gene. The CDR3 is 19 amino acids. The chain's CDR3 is CASSFMSVGRERRKNIQYF. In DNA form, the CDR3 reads TGTGCCAGCAGTTTCATGTCGGTCGGGCGGGAGAGGCGAAAAAACATTCAGTACTTC.

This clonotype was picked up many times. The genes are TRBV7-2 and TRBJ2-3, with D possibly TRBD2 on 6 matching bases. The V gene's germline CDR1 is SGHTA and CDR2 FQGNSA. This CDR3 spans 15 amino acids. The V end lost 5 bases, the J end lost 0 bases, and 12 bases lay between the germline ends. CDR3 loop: CASSHSLASTDTQYF. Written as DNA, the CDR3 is TGTGCCAGCAGCCATTCCCTAGCGAGCACAGATACGCAGTATTTT.

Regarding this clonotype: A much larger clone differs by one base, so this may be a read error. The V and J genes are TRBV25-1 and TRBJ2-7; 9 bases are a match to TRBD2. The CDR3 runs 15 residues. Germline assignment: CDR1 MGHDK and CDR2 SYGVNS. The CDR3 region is CVSTPIAGALYEQYF. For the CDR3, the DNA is TGTGTCAGCACTCCTATAGCGGGAGCTCTCTACGAGCAGTACTTC.

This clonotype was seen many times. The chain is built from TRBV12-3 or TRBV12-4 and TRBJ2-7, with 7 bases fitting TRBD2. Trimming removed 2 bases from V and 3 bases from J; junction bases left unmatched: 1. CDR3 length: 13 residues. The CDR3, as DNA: TGTGCCAGCAGTTTACTAGCGGACTACGAGCAGTACTTC. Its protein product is CASSLLADYEQYF.

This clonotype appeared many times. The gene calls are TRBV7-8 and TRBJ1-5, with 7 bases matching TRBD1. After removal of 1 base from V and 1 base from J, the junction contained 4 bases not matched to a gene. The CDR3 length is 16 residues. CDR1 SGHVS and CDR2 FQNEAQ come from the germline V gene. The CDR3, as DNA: TGTGCCAGCAGCTTAGAGGGACAGAGGAGCAATCAGCCCCAGCATTTT. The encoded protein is CASSLEGQRSNQPQHF.

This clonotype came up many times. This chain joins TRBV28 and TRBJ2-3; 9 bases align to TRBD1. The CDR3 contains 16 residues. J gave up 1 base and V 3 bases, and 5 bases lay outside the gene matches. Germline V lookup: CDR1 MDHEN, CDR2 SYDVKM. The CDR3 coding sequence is TGTGCCAGCAGTTTGTGGGGGACAGGGCGCACAGATACGCAGTATTTT. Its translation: CASSLWGTGRTDTQYF. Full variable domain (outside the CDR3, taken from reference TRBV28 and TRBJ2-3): DVKVTQSSRYLVKRTGEKVFLECVQDMDHENMFWYRQDPGLGLRLIYFSYDVKMKEKGDIPEGYSVSREKKERFSLILESASTNQTSMYLCASSLWGTGRTDTQYFGPGTRLTVL.

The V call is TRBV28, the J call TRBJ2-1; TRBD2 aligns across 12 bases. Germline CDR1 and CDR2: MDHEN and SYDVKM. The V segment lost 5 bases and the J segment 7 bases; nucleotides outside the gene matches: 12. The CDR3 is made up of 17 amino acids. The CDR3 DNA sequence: TGTGCCAGCAGTCAAAGAGGTCTGACTAGCGGGAGAAATGAGCAGTTCTTC. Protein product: CASSQRGLTSGRNEQFF.

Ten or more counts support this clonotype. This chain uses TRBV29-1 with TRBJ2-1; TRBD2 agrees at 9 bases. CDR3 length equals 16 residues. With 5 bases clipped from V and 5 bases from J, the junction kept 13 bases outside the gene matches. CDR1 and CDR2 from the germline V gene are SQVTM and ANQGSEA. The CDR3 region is CSVTRSGTSRNNEQFF. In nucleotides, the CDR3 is TGCAGCGTTACGCGTTCCGGGACTAGCCGCAACAATGAGCAGTTCTTC.

CDR3: CASSFPDRAHQPQHF. The CDR3 DNA sequence: TGTGCCAGTAGTTTTCCGGACAGGGCCCATCAGCCCCAGCATTTT. The chain is built from TRBV19 and TRBJ1-5; TRBD1 matches 8 bases. This CDR3 is built from 15 residues. CDR1 LNHDA and CDR2 SQIVND come from the germline V gene (reference sequence). V was clipped by 5 bases and J by 5 bases; unmatched bases: 8.

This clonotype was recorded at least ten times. CDR3 bases: TGTGCCACCAGTGATCCACGCCTGGGGTTGAGGGATGAGCAGTTCTTC. It encodes CATSDPRLGLRDEQFF. The chain uses TRBV24-1 and TRBJ2-1; possible D gene TRBD2, 5 bases. Trimming took 3 bases from V and 8 from J, leaving 19 bases between them. Germline loops: CDR1 KGHDR, CDR2 SFDVKD. The length of the CDR3 is 16 residues.

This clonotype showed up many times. The chain's CDR3 is CASSLAYGRDINTDTQYF. The CDR3 DNA follows: TGTGCCAGCAGCTTAGCGTACGGGCGGGATATTAACACAGATACGCAGTATTTT. This chain uses TRBV7-2 with TRBJ2-3; TRBD2 might be the D (6 bases). This CDR3 is 18 amino acids long. Germline-derived CDR1 and CDR2 are SGHTA and FQGNSA. The V end lost 0 bases, the J end lost 2 bases, and 18 bases lay between the germline ends.

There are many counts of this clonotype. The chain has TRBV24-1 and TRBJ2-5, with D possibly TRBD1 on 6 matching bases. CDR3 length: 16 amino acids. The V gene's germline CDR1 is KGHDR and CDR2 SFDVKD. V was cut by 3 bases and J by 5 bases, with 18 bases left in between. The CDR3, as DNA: TGTGCCACCAGTGATACCCTCGGAAGGGGGTACGAGACCCAGTACTTC. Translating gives CATSDTLGRGYETQYF.

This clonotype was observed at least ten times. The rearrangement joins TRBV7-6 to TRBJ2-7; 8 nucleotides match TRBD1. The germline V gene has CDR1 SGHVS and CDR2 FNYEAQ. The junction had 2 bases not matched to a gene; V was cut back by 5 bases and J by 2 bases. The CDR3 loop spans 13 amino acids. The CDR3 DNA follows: TGTGCCAGCAGCCTGGACAGGGCCTACGAGCAGTACTTC. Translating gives CASSLDRAYEQYF.

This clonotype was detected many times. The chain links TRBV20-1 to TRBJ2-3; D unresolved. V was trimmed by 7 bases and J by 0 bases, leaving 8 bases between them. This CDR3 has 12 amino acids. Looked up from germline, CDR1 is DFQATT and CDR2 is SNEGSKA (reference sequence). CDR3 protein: CSGGRSTDTQYF. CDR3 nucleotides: TGCAGTGGTGGAAGAAGCACAGATACGCAGTATTTT.

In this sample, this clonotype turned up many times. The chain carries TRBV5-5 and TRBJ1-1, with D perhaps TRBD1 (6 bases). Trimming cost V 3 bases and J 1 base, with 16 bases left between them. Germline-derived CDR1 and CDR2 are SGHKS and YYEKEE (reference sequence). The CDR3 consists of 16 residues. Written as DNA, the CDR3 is TGTGCCAGCAGCTCCTTGATAGGGGGGCAGAACACTGAAGCTTTCTTT. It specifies CASSSLIGGQNTEAFF.

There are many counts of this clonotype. CDR3 DNA: TGTGCCAGCAGTGTTGGGGAAGGAAGGTACACCTTC. This sequence encodes CASSVGEGRYTF. The chain couples TRBV28 to TRBJ1-2; D gene ambiguous. The V end lost 5 bases, the J end lost 11 bases, and 15 bases lay between the germline ends. This CDR3 spans 12 amino acids. Germline V gene lookup returns CDR1 MDHEN and CDR2 SYDVKM.

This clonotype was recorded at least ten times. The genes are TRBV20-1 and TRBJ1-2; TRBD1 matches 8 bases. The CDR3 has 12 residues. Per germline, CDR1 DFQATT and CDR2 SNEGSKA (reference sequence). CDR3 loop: CRHNRGDYGYTF. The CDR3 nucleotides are TGCAGGCATAACAGGGGGGACTATGGCTACACCTTC.

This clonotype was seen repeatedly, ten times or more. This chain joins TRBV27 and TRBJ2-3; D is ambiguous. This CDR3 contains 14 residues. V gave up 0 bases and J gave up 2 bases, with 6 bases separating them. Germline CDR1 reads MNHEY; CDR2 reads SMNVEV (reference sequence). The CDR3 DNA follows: TGTGCCAGCAGTTTATCCCTCAACACAGATACGCAGTATTTT. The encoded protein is CASSLSLNTDTQYF.

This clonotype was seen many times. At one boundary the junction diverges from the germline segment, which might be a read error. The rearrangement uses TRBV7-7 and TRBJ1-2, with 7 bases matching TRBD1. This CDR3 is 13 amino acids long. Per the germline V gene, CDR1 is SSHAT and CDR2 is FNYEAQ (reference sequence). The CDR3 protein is CASSRDSNYGDTF. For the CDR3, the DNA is TGTGCCAGCAGCCGGGACAGCAACTATGGCGACACCTTC.

The DNA of the CDR3 is TGTGCCAGCAGCTTAGGGCAGGGCCGCCTTGAGCAGTACTTC. It encodes CASSLGQGRLEQYF. V gene TRBV5-4 combines with J gene TRBJ2-7; D might be TRBD1 (5 bases). The CDR3 sequence is 14 residues long. Trimming pared 2 bases from V and 7 bases from J, leaving 16 bases between. The V gene's germline CDR1 is SGHNT and CDR2 YYREEE (reference sequence). Looking up the rest from reference TRBV5-4 and TRBJ2-7 gives the full variable domain: ETGVTQSPTHLIKTRGQQVTLRCSSQSGHNTVSWYQQALGQGPQFIFQYYREEENGRGNFPPRFSGLQFPNYSSELNVNALELDDSALYLCASSLGQGRLEQYFGPGTRLTVT.

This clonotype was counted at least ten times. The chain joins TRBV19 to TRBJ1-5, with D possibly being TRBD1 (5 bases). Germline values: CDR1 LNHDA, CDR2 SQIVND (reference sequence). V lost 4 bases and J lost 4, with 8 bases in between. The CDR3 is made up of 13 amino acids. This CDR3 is CASSRTKNQPQHF. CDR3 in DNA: TGTGCCAGTAGTAGGACAAAAAATCAGCCCCAGCATTTT.

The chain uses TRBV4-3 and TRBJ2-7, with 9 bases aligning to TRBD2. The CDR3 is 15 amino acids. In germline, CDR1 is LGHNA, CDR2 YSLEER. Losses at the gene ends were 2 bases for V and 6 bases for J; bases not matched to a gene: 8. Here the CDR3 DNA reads TGCGCCAGCAGCCAAACCCTAGCGGGATCTGCCGAGCAGTACTTC. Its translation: CASSQTLAGSAEQYF.

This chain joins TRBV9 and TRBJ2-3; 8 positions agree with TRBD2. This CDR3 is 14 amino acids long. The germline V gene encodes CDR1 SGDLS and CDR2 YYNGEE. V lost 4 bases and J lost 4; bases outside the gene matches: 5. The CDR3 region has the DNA TGTGCCAGCAGCTTGGGACTAGGGTCAGATACGCAGTATTTT. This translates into CASSLGLGSDTQYF.

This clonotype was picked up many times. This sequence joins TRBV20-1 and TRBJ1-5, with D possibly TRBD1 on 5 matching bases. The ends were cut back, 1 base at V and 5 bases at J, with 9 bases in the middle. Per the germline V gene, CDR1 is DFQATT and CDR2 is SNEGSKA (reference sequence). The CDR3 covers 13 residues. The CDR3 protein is CSARGGLDQPQHF. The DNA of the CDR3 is TGCAGTGCTAGAGGGGGCCTAGATCAGCCCCAGCATTTT.

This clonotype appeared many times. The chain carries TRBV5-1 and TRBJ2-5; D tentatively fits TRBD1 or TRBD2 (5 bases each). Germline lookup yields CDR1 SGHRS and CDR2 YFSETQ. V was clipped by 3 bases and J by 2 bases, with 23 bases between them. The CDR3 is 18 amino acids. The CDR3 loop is CASSSAPGTPRSQETQYF. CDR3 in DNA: TGCGCCAGCAGCTCAGCTCCTGGGACCCCCCGTTCTCAAGAGACCCAGTACTTC.

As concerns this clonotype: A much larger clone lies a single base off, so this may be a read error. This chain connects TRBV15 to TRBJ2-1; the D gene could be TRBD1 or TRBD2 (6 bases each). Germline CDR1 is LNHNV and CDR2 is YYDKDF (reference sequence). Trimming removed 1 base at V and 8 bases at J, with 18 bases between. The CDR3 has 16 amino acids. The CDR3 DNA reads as TGTGCCACCAGCAGAGGGAATACTTGGGGGGCGTATGAGCAGTTCTTC. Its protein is CATSRGNTWGAYEQFF.

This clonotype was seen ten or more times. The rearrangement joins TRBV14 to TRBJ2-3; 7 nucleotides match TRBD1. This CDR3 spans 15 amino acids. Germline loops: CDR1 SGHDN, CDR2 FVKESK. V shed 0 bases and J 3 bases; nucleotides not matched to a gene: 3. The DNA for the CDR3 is TGTGCCAGCAGCCAAGAGCCAGGGGGAACAGATACGCAGTATTTT. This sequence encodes CASSQEPGGTDTQYF.

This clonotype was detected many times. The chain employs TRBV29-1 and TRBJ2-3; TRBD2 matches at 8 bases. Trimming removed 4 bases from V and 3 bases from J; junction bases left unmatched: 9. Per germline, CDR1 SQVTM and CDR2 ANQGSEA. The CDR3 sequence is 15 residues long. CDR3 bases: TGCAGCGTTGGGATCAGCGGGAGTTTGACAGATACGCAGTATTTT. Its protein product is CSVGISGSLTDTQYF.

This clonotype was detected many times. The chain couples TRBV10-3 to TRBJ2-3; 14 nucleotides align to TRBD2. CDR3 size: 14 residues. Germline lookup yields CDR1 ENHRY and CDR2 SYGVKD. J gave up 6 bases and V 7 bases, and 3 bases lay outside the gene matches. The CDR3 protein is CAIKTSGGGDTQYF. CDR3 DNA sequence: TGTGCCATCAAGACTAGCGGGGGGGGGGATACGCAGTATTTT.